These 29 T cell receptor beta chains were sequenced from one sample in a study of CD8 T cells in Susac syndrome. Reverse transcription of roughly 0.5 to 1 ug RNA was performed with random hexamers. TCRdb analysed the immunoSEQ multiplex PCR reads with MiXCR anew, one entry per CDR3 protein. The sample records approximately 190,000 distinct CDR3 sequences, 95% being singletons. The sequenced sample consisted of CD8+ T cells from PBMCs. These receptors all stem from a human donor with Susac syndrome.

In this sample, this clonotype turned up once. The chain combines TRBV6-1 with TRBJ2-3, with D maybe TRBD2 (5 bases). The germline CDR1 and CDR2 sequences are MNHNS and SASEGT. The V and J ends lost 6 bases and 0 bases respectively, with 13 bases between them. This CDR3 comprises 15 residues. For the CDR3, the DNA is TGTGCCAGCAGGAATCCGGGAACAAGCACAGATACGCAGTATTTT. The encoded protein is CASRNPGTSTDTQYF.

The chain has TRBV12-3 or TRBV12-4 and TRBJ1-3; D is perhaps TRBD1 (5 bases). The V end was cut by 1 base, the J end by 7 bases, with 8 bases between. This CDR3 has 13 residues. Here the CDR3 DNA reads TGTGCCAGCAGTTTAGTGGGGGAGAACACCATATATTTT. Translated, it gives CASSLVGENTIYF.

The gene calls are TRBV20-1 and TRBJ2-5; D uncertain. Trimming took off 6 bases at V and 4 bases at J, with 18 bases between the two ends. Germline CDR1 DFQATT, CDR2 SNEGSKA (reference sequence). The CDR3 is 14 amino acids. CDR3 coding DNA: TGCAGTGCGACCCTAGTGGTCCTCGCAGAGACCCAGTACTTC. Translated: CSATLVVLAETQYF.

The chain uses TRBV5-6 and TRBJ2-1; TRBD2 aligns across 8 bases. The CDR3 totals 14 residues. J lost 6 bases, V lost 2 bases, and 4 bases had no gene match. From germline, CDR1 is SGHDT and CDR2 YYEEEE. The CDR3 region is CASSFGTSLNEQFF. The CDR3 DNA is TGTGCCAGCAGCTTCGGGACTAGTCTCAATGAGCAGTTCTTC.

The V call is TRBV20-1, the J call TRBJ2-7; perhaps TRBD2 as D (6 bases). V was shortened by 0 bases and J by 1 base, with 13 bases between the two germline ends. This CDR3 region has 15 residues. Germline assignment: CDR1 DFQATT and CDR2 SNEGSKA (reference sequence). CDR3 sequence: CSAREQGGGSYEQYF. Here the CDR3 DNA reads TGCAGTGCTAGAGAGCAGGGTGGGGGGTCCTACGAGCAGTACTTC.

The genes are TRBV27 and TRBJ2-2, with D unresolved. The ends were cut back, 5 bases at V and 4 bases at J, with 8 bases in the middle. This CDR3 region has 13 residues. Germline V gene sequence: CDR1 MNHEY, CDR2 SMNVEV (reference sequence). The CDR3 protein is CASSSWGTGELFF. Written as DNA, the CDR3 is TGTGCCAGCAGTAGTTGGGGCACCGGGGAGCTGTTTTTT.

This clonotype was found a few times. DNA of the CDR3: TGCAGCGTTGCCGATGCCTCCGGGACAGTGCTTTACGAGCAGTACTTC. It codes for CSVADASGTVLYEQYF. The chain recombines TRBV29-1 with TRBJ2-7; 7 bases map to TRBD1. Unmatched junction bases numbered 16, after V lost 4 bases and J lost 4 bases. The CDR3 totals 16 residues. The germline gives CDR1 SQVTM, CDR2 ANQGSEA.

The rearrangement uses TRBV6-1 and TRBJ2-6; D uncertain. The CDR3 sequence is 17 residues long. Germline values: CDR1 MNHNS, CDR2 SASEGT. Trimming took 5 bases from V and 0 from J, leaving 14 bases between them. CDR3 DNA sequence: TGTGCCAGCAGTACCCTAAGACACAACTCTGGGGCCAACGTCCTGACTTTC. Translation gives CASSTLRHNSGANVLTF.

This chain uses TRBV4-1 with TRBJ2-3, with 7 positions matching TRBD2. With V trimmed by 3 bases and J by 6 bases, 9 bases remained unmatched. Germline V gene data show CDR1 as MGHRA and CDR2 as YSYEKL. The CDR3 extends over 15 amino acids. The CDR3 DNA follows: TGCGCCAGCAGCCAGGGGACTAACCCCGTCGATACGCAGTATTTT. Translating gives CASSQGTNPVDTQYF.

This clonotype was seen a few times. The rearrangement joins TRBV11-2 to TRBJ2-2; no clear D. The CDR3 is 12 residues long. CDR1 is SGHAT and CDR2 is FQNNGV in the germline V gene. Between the trimmed V and J ends, which lost 1 base and 4 bases, there was a span of 1 base. In DNA, the CDR3 is TGTGCCAGCAGCTTAGCCACCGGGGAGCTGTTTTTT. Amino acid sequence: CASSLATGELFF. Variable domain in full (rest from reference TRBV11-2 and TRBJ2-2): EAGVAQSPRYKIIEKRQSVAFWCNPISGHATLYWYQQILGQGPKLLIQFQNNGVVDDSQLPKDRFSAERLKGVDSTLKIQPAKLEDSAVYLCASSLATGELFFGEGSRLTVL.

The V and J genes are TRBV20-1 and TRBJ2-7, with 7 positions matching TRBD2. In germline, CDR1 is DFQATT, CDR2 SNEGSKA (reference sequence). The CDR3 sequence is 15 residues long. The junction had 8 bases not matched to a gene; V was cut back by 0 bases and J by 3 bases. The chain's CDR3 is CSARDPMREIYEQYF. CDR3 DNA sequence: TGCAGTGCTAGAGATCCTATGCGGGAGATCTACGAGCAGTACTTC.

The gene calls are TRBV7-8 and TRBJ1-5; no clear D gene. V lost 5 bases and J lost 1, with 9 bases in between. This CDR3 contains 14 residues. The germline V gene has CDR1 SGHVS and CDR2 FQNEAQ. The CDR3 sequence: CASSLRRSNQPQHF. In DNA form, the CDR3 reads TGTGCCAGCAGCCTTCGACGAAGCAATCAGCCCCAGCATTTT.

V is TRBV7-9 and J is TRBJ2-5; TRBD1 is a possible D gene (6 bases). The CDR3 totals 14 residues. V was pared by 1 base and J by 1 base, with 7 bases between. Germline CDR1 SEHNR, CDR2 FQNEAQ (reference sequence). CDR3 nucleotides: TGTGCCAGCAGCTTAGGGGGGCGCCAAGAGACCCAGTACTTC. Protein product: CASSLGGRQETQYF.

The chain employs TRBV7-8 and TRBJ1-2, with 7 nucleotides matching TRBD1. The germline V gene encodes CDR1 SGHVS and CDR2 FQNEAQ. After removal of 7 bases from V and 4 bases from J, the junction contained 24 bases not matched to a gene. The CDR3 length is 19 residues. CDR3 sequence: CASIWKTGQLSRTRYGYTF. DNA for the CDR3: TGTGCCAGCATCTGGAAAACGGGACAGCTAAGCCGAACCCGCTATGGCTACACCTTC.

This clonotype was seen a single time. The V gene is TRBV12-3 or TRBV12-4, the J gene TRBJ2-3; 9 nucleotides match TRBD2. The J segment lost 2 bases and the V segment lost 6 bases, leaving 18 bases of the junction unmatched. This CDR3 comprises 19 residues. This CDR3 reads CASSHPDSGGRDNTDTQYF. The DNA for the CDR3 is TGTGCCAGCAGCCACCCCGACAGCGGGGGGCGGGATAACACAGATACGCAGTATTTT.

This chain connects TRBV19 to TRBJ2-1, with D unclear. V lost 4 bases, J lost 4 bases, and 8 bases lay in between. The CDR3 contains 13 residues. From germline, CDR1 is LNHDA and CDR2 SQIVND (reference sequence). As DNA, the CDR3 is TGTGCCAGTAGTACGGACGGTTACAATGAGCAGTTCTTC. Translation gives CASSTDGYNEQFF.

CDR3 sequence reads: CASSRDRPYGYTF. The CDR3 DNA is TGTGCCAGCAGCAGGGACAGACCATATGGCTACACCTTC. This rearrangement joins TRBV12-3 or TRBV12-4 to TRBJ1-2; 7 bases match TRBD1. CDR3 length: 13 residues. V trimming: 6 bases; J trimming: 5 bases; junction bases outside the gene matches: 6.

The J gene is TRBJ1-2, the V gene TRBV20-1; D not resolved. The germline CDR1 and CDR2 sequences are DFQATT and SNEGSKA (reference sequence). This CDR3 has 14 amino acids. V was pared by 0 bases and J by 1 base, with 9 bases between. The CDR3 nucleotides are TGCAGTGCTAGAGATCCACAGATTAACTATGGCTACACCTTC. It yields the protein CSARDPQINYGYTF.

The CDR3 nucleotides read TGTGCCAGCAGCAAAGGACAGAGTCTGGTCACAGATACGCAGTATTTT. Translating it yields CASSKGQSLVTDTQYF. This chain uses TRBV11-2 with TRBJ2-3, with D possibly TRBD1 on 6 matching bases. This CDR3 comprises 16 residues. From germline, CDR1 is SGHAT and CDR2 FQNNGV. The V end lost 5 bases, the J end lost 2 bases, and 17 bases lay between the germline ends.

J is TRBJ1-1 and V is TRBV30; 7 positions match TRBD1. Germline values: CDR1 GTSNPN, CDR2 SVGIG (reference sequence). The CDR3 consists of 13 residues. V trimming: 7 bases; J trimming: 1 base; junction bases outside the gene matches: 6. This CDR3 is CALIGTENTEAFF. CDR3 bases: TGTGCCTTGATCGGGACAGAGAACACTGAAGCTTTCTTT.

This clonotype has only one observation. The chain joins TRBV5-1 to TRBJ2-3; maybe TRBD1 (7 bases). The CDR3 has 14 residues. Germline V lookup: CDR1 SGHRS, CDR2 YFSETQ. V gave up 5 bases and J gave up 0 bases, with 10 bases separating them. CDR3 bases: TGCGCCAGCAGGGCGGGACAGAGCACAGATACGCAGTATTTT. This sequence encodes CASRAGQSTDTQYF.

This rearrangement joins TRBV13 to TRBJ2-1, with 9 bases identical to TRBD2. V was clipped by 0 bases and J by 7 bases; unmatched bases: 10. CDR3 size: 17 residues. Germline V gene lookup returns CDR1 PRHDT and CDR2 FYEKMQ (reference sequence). CDR3 nucleotides: TGTGCCAGCAGCTTAGGAGTGGCGGGAGGGCCCTCGAATGAGCAGTTCTTC. Its protein is CASSLGVAGGPSNEQFF.

The chain carries TRBV15 and TRBJ1-5; D unresolved. The V end was cut by 5 bases, the J end by 4 bases, with 6 bases between. Germline loops: CDR1 LNHNV, CDR2 YYDKDF (reference sequence). The CDR3 has 12 residues. CDR3 loop: CATSPYNQPQHF. CDR3 DNA: TGTGCCACCAGCCCATATAATCAGCCCCAGCATTTT.

The V gene is TRBV6-6, the J gene TRBJ1-2; D possibly corresponds to TRBD1 (6 bases). The V end was cut by 7 bases, the J end by 8 bases, with 14 bases between. The V gene's germline CDR1 is MNHNY and CDR2 SVGAGI (reference sequence). CDR3 size: 12 residues. In DNA, the CDR3 is TGTGCCAGCATGATCGCGGGGGGCGGCTACACCTTC. It codes for CASMIAGGGYTF.

The rearrangement links TRBV7-2 to TRBJ2-7, with D unclear. CDR1 is SGHTA and CDR2 is FQGNSA in the germline V gene. V gave up 2 bases and J gave up 5 bases, with 13 bases separating them. The CDR3 runs to 14 residues. The CDR3 region is CASSLNYPIDEQYF. Written as DNA, the CDR3 is TGTGCCAGCAGCTTAAACTATCCCATAGACGAGCAGTACTTC.

The V call is TRBV19, the J call TRBJ2-7, with TRBD2 matching 8 bases. The J segment lost 5 bases and the V segment lost 5 bases, leaving 8 bases of the junction unmatched. Germline values: CDR1 LNHDA, CDR2 SQIVND (reference sequence). The CDR3 sequence is 14 residues long. CDR3 coding DNA: TGTGCCAGTAGTTCGCTGGCGGGGGGCAACGAGCAGTACTTC. Residues: CASSSLAGGNEQYF.

The chain uses TRBV9 and TRBJ1-2; TRBD1 matches 10 bases. The germline V gene has CDR1 SGDLS and CDR2 YYNGEE. Trimming took 0 bases from V and 0 from J; bases not matched to a gene: 5. This CDR3 is 17 amino acids long. CDR3 amino acids: CASSVARDRGANYGYTF. CDR3 coding DNA: TGTGCCAGCAGCGTAGCTAGGGACAGGGGAGCTAACTATGGCTACACCTTC.

This clonotype appeared a single time. This rearrangement joins TRBV4-1 to TRBJ1-1, with no clear D. Germline V gives CDR1 MGHRA, CDR2 YSYEKL. Deletions cut 1 base from V and 2 bases from J, with 11 bases between. The CDR3 has 15 residues. This chain's CDR3 is CASSQAPSENTEAFF. CDR3 nucleotides: TGCGCCAGCAGCCAAGCTCCCTCAGAAAACACTGAAGCTTTCTTT.

The genes are TRBV9 and TRBJ1-2; 10 bases are shared with TRBD1. This CDR3 contains 14 residues. Germline CDR1 and CDR2: SGDLS and YYNGEE. V shed 4 bases and J 9 bases; nucleotides not matched to a gene: 9. The CDR3 is CASSFGTGELSYTF. CDR3 DNA sequence: TGTGCCAGCAGCTTCGGGACAGGGGAGTTAAGCTACACCTTC.